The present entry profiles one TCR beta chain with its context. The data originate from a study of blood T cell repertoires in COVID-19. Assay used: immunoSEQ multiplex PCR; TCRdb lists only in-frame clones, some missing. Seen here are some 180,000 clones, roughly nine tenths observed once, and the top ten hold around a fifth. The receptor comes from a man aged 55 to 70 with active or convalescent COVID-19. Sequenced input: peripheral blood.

The CDR3 DNA is TGTGCCAGCAGTGAACTCTATAATTCACCCCTCCACTTT. This encodes CASSELYNSPLHF. The chain is built from TRBV25-1 and TRBJ1-6, with unresolved D. Trimming pared 2 bases from V and 3 bases from J, leaving 2 bases between. This CDR3 has 13 residues. The germline CDR1 and CDR2 sequences are MGHDK and SYGVNS.